This TCR beta chain is from a study of blood T cell repertoires in COVID-19. Study in general: COVID-19 samples from acute and convalescent phases originated in the United States, Italy and Spain.

Under the authors' procedure: Reference gene primer amplification in the assay estimated nucleated cell counts. The data were produced by immunoSEQ multiplex PCR, yet TCRdb's version contains in-frame clones alone and is incomplete. The DNA gave D and trimming, while V, J and clone size come from that table. Here the sample spans about 270,000 clones, approximately 91% being singletons. The V end lost 6 bases, the J end lost 0 bases, and 12 bases lay between the germline ends. The germline V gene has CDR1 MDHEN and CDR2 SYDVKM. The CDR3 is 14 amino acids. The participants were between roughly 18 and 100 years old and came from about two dozen US areas. In assigning cohorts, the study relied on participant-reported clinical history.

This TCR was sampled from a woman in her thirties or forties with acute COVID-19. Material: PBMCs or T cells enriched from blood (not recorded which). The J gene is TRBJ2-7, the V gene TRBV28, with D perhaps matching TRBD1 (6 bases). As DNA, the CDR3 is TGTGCCAGCAGACCCCAACAGGGCTCCTACGAGCAGTACTTC. Amino acids: CASRPQQGSYEQYF.